The TCR beta chain described here comes from a study of T-cell memory formation after mild COVID-19. In germline, CDR1 is KGHDR, CDR2 SFDVKD. The ends were cut back, 4 bases at V and 2 bases at J, with 11 bases in the middle. The CDR3 runs to 15 residues. TCRdb independently ran MiXCR on the 5' RACE reads; one entry per CDR3 protein. In the table there are hundreds of thousands of distinct CDR3 sequences, around 22% of which are singletons. Sample: PBMCs or a T cell subset sorted from them (not recorded which). V and J are TRBV24-1 and TRBJ1-5; D call uncertain. This sequence was found in an adult woman who had mild COVID-19 (a few samples of this study predate the infection). Cell type and time point are not known. The CDR3 coding sequence is TGTGCCACCAGTGAATCGAACCTTGGCAATCAGCCCCAGCATTTT. Translated: CATSESNLGNQPQHF.